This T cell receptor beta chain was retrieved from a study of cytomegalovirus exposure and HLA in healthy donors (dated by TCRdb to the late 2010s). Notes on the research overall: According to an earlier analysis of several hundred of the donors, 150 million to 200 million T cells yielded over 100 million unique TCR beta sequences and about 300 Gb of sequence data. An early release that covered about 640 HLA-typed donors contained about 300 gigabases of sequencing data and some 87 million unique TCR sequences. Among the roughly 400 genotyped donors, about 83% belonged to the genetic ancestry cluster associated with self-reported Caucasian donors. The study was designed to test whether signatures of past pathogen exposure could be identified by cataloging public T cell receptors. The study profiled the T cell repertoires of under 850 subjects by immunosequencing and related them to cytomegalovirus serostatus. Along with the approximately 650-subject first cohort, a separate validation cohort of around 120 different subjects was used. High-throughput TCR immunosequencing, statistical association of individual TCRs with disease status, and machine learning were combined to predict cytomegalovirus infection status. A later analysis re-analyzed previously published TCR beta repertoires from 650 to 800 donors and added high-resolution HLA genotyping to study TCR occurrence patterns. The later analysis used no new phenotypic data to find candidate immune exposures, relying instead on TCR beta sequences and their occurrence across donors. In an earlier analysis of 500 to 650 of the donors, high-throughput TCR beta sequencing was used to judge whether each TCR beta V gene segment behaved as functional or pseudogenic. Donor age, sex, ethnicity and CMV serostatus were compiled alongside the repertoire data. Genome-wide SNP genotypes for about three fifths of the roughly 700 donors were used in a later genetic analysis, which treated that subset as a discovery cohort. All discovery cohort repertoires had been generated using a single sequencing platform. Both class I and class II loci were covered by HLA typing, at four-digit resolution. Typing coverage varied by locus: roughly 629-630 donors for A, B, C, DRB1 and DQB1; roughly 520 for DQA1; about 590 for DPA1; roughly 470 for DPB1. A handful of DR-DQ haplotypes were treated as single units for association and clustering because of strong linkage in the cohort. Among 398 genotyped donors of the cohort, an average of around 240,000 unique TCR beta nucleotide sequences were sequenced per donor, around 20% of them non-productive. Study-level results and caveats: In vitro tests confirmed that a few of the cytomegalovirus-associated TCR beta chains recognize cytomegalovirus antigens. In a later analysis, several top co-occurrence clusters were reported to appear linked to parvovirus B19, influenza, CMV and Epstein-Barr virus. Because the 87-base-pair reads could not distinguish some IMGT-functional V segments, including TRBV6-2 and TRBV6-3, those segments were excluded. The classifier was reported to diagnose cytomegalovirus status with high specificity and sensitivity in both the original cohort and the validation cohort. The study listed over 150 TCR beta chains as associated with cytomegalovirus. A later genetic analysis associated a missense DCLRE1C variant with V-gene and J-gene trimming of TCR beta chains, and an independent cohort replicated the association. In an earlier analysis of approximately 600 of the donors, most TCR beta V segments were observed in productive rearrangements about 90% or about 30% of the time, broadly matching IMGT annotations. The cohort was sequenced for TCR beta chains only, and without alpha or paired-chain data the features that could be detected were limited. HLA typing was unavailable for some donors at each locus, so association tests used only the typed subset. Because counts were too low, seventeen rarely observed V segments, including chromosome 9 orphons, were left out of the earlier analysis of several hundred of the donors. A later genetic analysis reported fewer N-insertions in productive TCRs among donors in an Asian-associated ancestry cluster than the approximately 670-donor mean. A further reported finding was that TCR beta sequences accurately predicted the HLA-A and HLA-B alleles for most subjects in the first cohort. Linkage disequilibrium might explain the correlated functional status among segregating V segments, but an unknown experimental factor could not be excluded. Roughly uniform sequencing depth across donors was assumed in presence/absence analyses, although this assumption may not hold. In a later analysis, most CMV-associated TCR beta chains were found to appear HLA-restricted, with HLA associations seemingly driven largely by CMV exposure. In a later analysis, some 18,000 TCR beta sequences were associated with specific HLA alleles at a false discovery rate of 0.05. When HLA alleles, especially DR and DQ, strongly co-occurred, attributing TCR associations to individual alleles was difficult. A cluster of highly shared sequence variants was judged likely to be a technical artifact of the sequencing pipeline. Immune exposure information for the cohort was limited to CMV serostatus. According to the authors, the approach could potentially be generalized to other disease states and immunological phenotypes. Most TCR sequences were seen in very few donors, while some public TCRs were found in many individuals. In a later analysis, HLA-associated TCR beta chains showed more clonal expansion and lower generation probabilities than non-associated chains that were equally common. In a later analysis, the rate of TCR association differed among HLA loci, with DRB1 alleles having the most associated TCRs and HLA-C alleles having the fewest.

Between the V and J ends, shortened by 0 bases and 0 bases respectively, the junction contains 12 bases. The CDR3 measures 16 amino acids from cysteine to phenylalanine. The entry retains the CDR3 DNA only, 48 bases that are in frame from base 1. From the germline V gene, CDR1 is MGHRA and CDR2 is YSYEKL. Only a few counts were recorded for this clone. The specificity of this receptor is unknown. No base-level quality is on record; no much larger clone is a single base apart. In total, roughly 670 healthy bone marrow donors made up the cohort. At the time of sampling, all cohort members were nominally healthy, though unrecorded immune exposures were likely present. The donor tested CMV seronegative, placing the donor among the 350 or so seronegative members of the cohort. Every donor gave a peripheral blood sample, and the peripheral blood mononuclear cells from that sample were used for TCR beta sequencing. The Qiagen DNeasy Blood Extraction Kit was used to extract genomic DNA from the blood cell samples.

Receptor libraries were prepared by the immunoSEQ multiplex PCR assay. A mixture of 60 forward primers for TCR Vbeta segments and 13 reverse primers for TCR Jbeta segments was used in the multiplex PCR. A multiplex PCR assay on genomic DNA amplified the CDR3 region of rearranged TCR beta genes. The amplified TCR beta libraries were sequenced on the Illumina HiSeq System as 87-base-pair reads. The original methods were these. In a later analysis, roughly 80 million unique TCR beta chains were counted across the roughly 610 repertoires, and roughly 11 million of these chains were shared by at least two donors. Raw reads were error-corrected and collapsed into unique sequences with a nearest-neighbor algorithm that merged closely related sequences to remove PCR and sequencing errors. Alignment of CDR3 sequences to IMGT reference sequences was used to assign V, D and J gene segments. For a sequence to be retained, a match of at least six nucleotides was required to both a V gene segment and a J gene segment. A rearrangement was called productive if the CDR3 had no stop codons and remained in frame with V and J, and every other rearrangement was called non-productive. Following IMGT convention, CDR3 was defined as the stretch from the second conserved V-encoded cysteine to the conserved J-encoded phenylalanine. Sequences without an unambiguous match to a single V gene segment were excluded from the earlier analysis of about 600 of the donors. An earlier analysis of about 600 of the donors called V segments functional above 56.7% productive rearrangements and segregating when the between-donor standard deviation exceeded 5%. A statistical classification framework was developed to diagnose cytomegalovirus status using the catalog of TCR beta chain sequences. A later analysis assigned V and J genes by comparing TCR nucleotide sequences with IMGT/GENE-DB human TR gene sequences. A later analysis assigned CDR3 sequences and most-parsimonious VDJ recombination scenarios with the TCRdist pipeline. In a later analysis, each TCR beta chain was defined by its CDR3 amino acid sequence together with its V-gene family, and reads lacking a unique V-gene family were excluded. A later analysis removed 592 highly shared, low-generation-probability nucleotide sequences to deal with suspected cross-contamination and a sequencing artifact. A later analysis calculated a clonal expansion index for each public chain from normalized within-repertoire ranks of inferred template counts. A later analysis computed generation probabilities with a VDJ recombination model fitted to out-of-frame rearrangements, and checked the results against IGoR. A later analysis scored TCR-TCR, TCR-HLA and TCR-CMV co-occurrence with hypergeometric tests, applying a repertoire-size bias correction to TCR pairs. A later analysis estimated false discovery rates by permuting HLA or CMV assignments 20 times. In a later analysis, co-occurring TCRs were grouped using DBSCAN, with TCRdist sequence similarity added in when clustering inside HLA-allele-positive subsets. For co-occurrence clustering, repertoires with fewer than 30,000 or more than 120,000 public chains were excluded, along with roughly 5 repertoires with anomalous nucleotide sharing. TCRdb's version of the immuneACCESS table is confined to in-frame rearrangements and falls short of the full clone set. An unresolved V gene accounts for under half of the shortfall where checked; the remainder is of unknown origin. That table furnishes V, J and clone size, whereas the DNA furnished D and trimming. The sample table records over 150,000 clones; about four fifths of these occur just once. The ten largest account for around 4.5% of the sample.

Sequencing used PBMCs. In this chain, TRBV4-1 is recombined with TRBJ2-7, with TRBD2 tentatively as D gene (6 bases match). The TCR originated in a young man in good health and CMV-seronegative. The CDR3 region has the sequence CASSQEFWGVSYEQYF. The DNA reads TGCGCCAGCAGCCAAGAATTTTGGGGGGTCTCCTACGAGCAGTACTTC.